This TCR beta chain derives from a study of blood T cell repertoires in COVID-19. Across the study: Donors in the United States, Italy and Spain gave samples during acute or convalescent COVID-19. Sample material is recorded as cDNA or gDNA derived from T cells, B-cell-depleted T cells, or PBMCs.

Method: immunoSEQ multiplex PCR; TCRdb's copy keeps in-frame clones and lacks some. The table includes around 210,000 clones, 80% to 90% detected once. Trimming cost V 4 bases and J 0 bases, with 4 bases left between them. Per the germline V gene, CDR1 is SGHDT and CDR2 is YYEEEE. The CDR3 contains 12 residues. The chain has TRBV5-6 and TRBJ2-5; D is unclear. What was sequenced was peripheral blood. This clonotype was sampled from a woman aged 70 to 79 with acute or convalescent COVID-19. CDR3 in DNA: TGTGCCAGCAGCCCGTACCAAGAGACCCAGTACTTC. Its protein product is CASSPYQETQYF.